These 5 T cell receptor beta chains came from one sample sequenced in a study of molecular identifiers for immune sequencing clone quantification (dated by TCRdb to 2016 to 2019). Library construction relied on PCR. Reads for this sample came from a NextSeq 500. TCRdb cleaned the public reads at Q25 with fastp, built clones with MiXCR and kept in-frame beta chains. Rows merge per CDR3 protein into single entries with the most common DNA and genes. Counted in this sample were roughly 93,000 distinct CDR3 sequences; roughly 23% of them appeared once. The top ten clonotypes cover 0.7% to 0.8% of the sample. What was sequenced was naive CD8+ T cells from blood, with Jurkat cell RNA spiked in. What this sample's cell subset or site label stands for: FACS-sorted CD8+CD4-CCR7+CD45RA+ naive T cells. Receptor source: a human donor in good health. Some libraries in this study had Jurkat cell RNA spiked in.

The chain uses TRBV4-1 and TRBJ2-2, with D unclear. Trimming pared 4 bases from V and 6 bases from J, leaving 12 bases between. The CDR3 contains 14 residues. Germline loops: CDR1 MGHRA, CDR2 YSYEKL. In nucleotides, the CDR3 is TGCGCCAGCAGCCCCTCCTTGTCGGCCGGGGAGCTGTTTTTT. Its protein product is CASSPSLSAGELFF.

This clonotype showed up just once. The chain couples TRBV27 to TRBJ1-2; D possibly corresponds to TRBD1 (5 bases). V was pared by 6 bases and J by 8 bases, with 19 bases between. Germline V gene sequence: CDR1 MNHEY, CDR2 SMNVEV (reference sequence). This CDR3 is built from 14 residues. CDR3: CASSSGLLWHGYTF. The CDR3 nucleotides are TGTGCCAGCAGCTCGGGACTCCTGTGGCACGGCTACACCTTC.

V is TRBV7-8 and J is TRBJ2-5; the D is unclear. The CDR3 length is 13 residues. Looked up from germline, CDR1 is SGHVS and CDR2 is FQNEAQ. Trimming shortened V by 1 base and J by 1 base, and 4 bases separated the two germline ends. The CDR3 DNA sequence: TGTGCCAGCAGCTTAGATCCCCAAGAGACCCAGTACTTC. Its protein product is CASSLDPQETQYF.

This sequence joins TRBV7-9 and TRBJ2-1, with 9 bases fitting TRBD1. Per the germline V gene, CDR1 is SEHNR and CDR2 is FQNEAQ (reference sequence). The length of the CDR3 is 16 residues. Germline trimming cut 2 bases from V and 4 bases from J; bases unmatched to any gene: 6. The CDR3 region has the DNA TGTGCCAGCAGCTTACAAGGACAGGGGCCTTACAATGAGCAGTTCTTC. Translation gives CASSLQGQGPYNEQFF.

In its sample, this clonotype was seen many times. The genes are TRBV6-6 and TRBJ2-7; the match to TRBD1 covers 7 bases. The V segment lost 0 bases and the J segment 2 bases; nucleotides outside the gene matches: 1. Germline V gives CDR1 MNHNY, CDR2 SVGAGI (reference sequence). The CDR3 has 14 amino acids. In DNA form, the CDR3 reads TGTGCCAGCAGTTACTCAGACAGGGCCTACGAGCAGTACTTC. Translating gives CASSYSDRAYEQYF.